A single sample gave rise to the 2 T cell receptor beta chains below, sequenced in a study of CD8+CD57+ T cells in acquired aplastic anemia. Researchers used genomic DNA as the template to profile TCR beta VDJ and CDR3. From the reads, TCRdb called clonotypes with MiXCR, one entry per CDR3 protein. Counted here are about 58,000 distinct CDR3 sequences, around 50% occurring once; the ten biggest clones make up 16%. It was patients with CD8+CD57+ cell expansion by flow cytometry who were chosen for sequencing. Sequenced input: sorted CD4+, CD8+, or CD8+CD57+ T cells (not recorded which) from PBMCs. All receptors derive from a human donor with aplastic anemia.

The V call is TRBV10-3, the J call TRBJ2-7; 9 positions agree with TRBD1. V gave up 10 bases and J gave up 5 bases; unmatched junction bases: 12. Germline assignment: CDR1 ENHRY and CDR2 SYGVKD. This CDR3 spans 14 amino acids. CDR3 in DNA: TGTGCCAGCCTATTCCCGGGACAGGGCCACGAGCAGTACTTC. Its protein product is CASLFPGQGHEQYF.

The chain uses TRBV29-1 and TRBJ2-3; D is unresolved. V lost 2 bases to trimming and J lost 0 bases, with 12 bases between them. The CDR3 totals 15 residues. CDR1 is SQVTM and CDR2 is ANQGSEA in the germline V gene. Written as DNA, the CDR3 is TGCAGCGTTGAACGTCTGCAGACTAGCACAGATACGCAGTATTTT. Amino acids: CSVERLQTSTDTQYF.